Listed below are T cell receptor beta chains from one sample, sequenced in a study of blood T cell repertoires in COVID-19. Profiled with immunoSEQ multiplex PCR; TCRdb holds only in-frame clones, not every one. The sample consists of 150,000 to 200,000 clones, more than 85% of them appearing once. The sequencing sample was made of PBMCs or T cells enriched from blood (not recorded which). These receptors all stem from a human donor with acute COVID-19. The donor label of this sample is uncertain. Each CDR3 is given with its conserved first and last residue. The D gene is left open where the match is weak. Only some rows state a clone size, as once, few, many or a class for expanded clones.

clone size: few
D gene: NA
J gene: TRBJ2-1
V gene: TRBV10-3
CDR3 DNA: TGTGCCATCAGTGAGACAGATGGTGAGCAGTTCTTC
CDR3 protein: CAISETDGEQFF

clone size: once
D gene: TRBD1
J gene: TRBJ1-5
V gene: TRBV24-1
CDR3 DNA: TGTGCCAAAAGCCCCGGACAGGCCCCTAGCAATCAGCCCCAGCATTTT
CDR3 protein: CAKSPGQAPSNQPQHF

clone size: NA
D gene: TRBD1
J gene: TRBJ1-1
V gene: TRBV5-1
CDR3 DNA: TGCGCCAGCAGCTGGGGGACAGGGGGCGTCACTGAAGCTTTCTTT
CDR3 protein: CASSWGTGGVTEAFF

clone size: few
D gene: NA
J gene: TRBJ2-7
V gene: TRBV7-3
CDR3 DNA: TGTGCCAGCATCAGCAGGGGTTATATAGGCTACGAGCAGTACTTC
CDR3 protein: CASISRGYIGYEQYF

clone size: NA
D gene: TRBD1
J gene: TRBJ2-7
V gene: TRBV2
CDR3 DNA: TGTGCCAGCGCGGTAGGGCAGGGGGTTTACGAGCAGTACTTC
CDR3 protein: CASAVGQGVYEQYF

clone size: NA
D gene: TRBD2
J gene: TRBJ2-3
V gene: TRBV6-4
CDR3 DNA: TGTGCCAGCAGACTAGCGGGGGACACAGATACGCAGTATTTT
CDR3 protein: CASRLAGDTDTQYF

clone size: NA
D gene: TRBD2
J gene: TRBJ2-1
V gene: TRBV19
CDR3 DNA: TGTGCCACCGAGGGGAGGGATTGGAATGAGCAGTTCTTC
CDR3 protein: CATEGRDWNEQFF

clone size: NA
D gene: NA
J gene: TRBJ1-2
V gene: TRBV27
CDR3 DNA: TGTGCCAGCAGCCCCAACCTATCCAGGGGCACTAACTATGGCTACACCTTC
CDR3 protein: CASSPNLSRGTNYGYTF

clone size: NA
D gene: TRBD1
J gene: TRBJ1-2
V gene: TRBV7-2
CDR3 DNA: TGTGCCAGCGGAACATCACAGGGGTCCTTATATGGCTACACCTTC
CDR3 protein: CASGTSQGSLYGYTF

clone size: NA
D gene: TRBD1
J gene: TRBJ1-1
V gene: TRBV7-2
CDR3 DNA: TGTGCCAGCAGCGAGCCGGGACAGGGGAGCACTGAAGCTTTCTTT
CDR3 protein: CASSEPGQGSTEAFF

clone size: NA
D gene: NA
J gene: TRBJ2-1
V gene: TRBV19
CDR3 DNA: TGTGCCAGTAGTATGGATGCGGGGGCCCTAGGACCCTACAATGAGCAGTTCTTC
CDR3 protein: CASSMDAGALGPYNEQFF

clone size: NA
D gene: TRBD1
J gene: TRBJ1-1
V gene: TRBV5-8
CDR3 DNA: TGTGCCAGCAGCTTCCGGGACAGGTGGGGTACTGAAGCTTTCTTT
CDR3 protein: CASSFRDRWGTEAFF

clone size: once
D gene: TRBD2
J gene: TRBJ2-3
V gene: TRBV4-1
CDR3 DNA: TGCGCCAGCAGCCATCCGGAAGGACTAGCAAGGTATTTT
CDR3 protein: CASSHPEGLARYF

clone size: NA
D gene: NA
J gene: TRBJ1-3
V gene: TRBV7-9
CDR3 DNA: TGTGCCAGCAGCTTCAGGGCAGGGTTCCCCTACGACACCATATATTTT
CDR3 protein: CASSFRAGFPYDTIYF

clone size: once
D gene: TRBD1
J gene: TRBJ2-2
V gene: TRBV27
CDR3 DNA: TGTGCCAGCAGTTTGTGGGGACAGGGACTCACCGGGGAGCTGTTTTTT
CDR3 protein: CASSLWGQGLTGELFF

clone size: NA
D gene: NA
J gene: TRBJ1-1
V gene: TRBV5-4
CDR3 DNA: TGTGCCAGCAGCTTTTTCGCAGGGGACACTGAAGCTTTCTTT
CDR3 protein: CASSFFAGDTEAFF

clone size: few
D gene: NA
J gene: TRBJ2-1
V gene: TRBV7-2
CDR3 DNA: TGTGCCAGCAGCCTGTCAGGCGCGCTAGCTTCGGGTAATGAGCAGTTCTTC
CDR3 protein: CASSLSGALASGNEQFF

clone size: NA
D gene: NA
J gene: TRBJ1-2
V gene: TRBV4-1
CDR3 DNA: TGCGCCAGCAGCCAAGGGGGGCCGGGAGGTAACTATGGCTACACCTTC
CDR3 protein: CASSQGGPGGNYGYTF

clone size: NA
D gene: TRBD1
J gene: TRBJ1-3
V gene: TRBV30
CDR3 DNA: TGTGCCTGGAGTCCACAGGGGGCTCTAAACACCATATATTTT
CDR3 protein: CAWSPQGALNTIYF

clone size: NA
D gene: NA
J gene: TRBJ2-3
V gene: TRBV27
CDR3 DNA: TGTGCCAGCTCCATGGACAGCACTTTCACAGATACGCAGTATTTT
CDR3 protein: CASSMDSTFTDTQYF